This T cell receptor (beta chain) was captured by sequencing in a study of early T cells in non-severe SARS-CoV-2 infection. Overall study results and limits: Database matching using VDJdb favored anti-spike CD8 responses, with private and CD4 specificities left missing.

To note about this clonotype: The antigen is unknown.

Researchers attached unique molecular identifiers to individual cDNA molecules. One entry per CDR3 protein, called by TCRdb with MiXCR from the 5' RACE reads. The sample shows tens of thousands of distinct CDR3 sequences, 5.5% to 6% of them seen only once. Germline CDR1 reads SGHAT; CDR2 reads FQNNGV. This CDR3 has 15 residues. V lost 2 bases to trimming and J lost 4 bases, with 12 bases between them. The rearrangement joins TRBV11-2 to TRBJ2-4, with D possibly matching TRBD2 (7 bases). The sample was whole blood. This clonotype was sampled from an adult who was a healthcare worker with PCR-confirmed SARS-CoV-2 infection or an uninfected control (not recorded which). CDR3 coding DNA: TGTGCCAGCAGCTTATTACAGGGAGGGAAAAACATTCAGTACTTC. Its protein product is CASSLLQGGKNIQYF. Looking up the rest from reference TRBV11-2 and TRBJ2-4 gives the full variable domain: EAGVAQSPRYKIIEKRQSVAFWCNPISGHATLYWYQQILGQGPKLLIQFQNNGVVDDSQLPKDRFSAERLKGVDSTLKIQPAKLEDSAVYLCASSLLQGGKNIQYFGAGTRLSVL.